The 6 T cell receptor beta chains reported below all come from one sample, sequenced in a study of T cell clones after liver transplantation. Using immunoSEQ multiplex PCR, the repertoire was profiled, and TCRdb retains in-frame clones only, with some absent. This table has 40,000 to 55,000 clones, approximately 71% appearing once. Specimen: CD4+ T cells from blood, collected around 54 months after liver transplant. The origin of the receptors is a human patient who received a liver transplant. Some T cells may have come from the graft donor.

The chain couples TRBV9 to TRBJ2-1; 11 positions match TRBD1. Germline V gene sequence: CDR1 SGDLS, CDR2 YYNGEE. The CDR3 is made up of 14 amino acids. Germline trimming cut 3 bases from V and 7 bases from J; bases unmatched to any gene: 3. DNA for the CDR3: TGTGCCAGCAGCGGGGGACAGGGGGGAAATGAGCAGTTCTTC. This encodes CASSGGQGGNEQFF.

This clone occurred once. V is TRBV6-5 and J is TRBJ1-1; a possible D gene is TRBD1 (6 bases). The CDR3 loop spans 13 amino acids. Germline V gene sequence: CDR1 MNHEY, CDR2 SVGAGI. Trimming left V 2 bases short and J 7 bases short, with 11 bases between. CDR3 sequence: CASSYVARGEAFF. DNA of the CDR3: TGTGCCAGCAGTTACGTGGCCAGGGGTGAAGCTTTCTTT.

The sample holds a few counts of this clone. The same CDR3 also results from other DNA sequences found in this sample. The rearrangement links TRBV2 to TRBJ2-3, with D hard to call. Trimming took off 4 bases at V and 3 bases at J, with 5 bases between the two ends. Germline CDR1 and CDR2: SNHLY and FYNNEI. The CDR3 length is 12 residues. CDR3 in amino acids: CASSVETDTQYF. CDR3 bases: TGTGCCAGCAGTGTAGAGACAGATACGCAGTATTTT.

The CDR3 coding sequence is TGTGCCAGCAGCTTAGTCTCAGGGAACACTGAAGCTTTCTTT. Protein sequence: CASSLVSGNTEAFF. The J gene is TRBJ1-1, the V gene TRBV11-2, with no clear D. CDR1 is SGHAT, CDR2 FQNNGV, per germline. The CDR3 spans 14 residues. V was clipped by 1 base and J by 1 base, with 7 bases between them.

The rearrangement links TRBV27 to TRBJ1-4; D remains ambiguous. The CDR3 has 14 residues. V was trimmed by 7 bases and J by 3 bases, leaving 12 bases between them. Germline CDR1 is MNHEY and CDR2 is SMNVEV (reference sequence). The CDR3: CASKPHRPNEKLFF. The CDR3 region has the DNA TGTGCCAGCAAGCCCCACAGACCTAATGAAAAACTGTTTTTT.

The CDR3 bases are TGTGCCAGCAGTTATCGGGGCACGAATTCACCCCTCCACTTT. Protein sequence: CASSYRGTNSPLHF. This chain links TRBV6-5 with TRBJ1-6; D might be TRBD1 (5 bases). This CDR3 is built from 14 residues. CDR1 and CDR2 (germline): MNHEY, SVGAGI. The V end lost 3 bases, the J end lost 7 bases, and 10 bases lay between the germline ends.